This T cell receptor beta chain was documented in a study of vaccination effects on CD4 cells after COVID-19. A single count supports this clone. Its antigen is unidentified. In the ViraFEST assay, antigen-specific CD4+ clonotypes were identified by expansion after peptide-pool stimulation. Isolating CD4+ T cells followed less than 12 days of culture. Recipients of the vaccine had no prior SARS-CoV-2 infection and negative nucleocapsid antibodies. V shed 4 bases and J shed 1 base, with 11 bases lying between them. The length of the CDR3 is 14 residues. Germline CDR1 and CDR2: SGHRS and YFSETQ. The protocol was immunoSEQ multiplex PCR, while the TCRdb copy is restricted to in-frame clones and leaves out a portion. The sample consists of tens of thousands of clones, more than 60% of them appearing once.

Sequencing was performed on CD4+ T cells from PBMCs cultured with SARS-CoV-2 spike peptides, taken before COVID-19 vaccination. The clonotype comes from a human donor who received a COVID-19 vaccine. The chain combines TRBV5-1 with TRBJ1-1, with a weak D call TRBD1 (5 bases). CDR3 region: CASSVGPRNTEAFF. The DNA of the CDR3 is TGCGCCAGCAGCGTGGGACCCCGGAACACTGAAGCTTTCTTT.